The rows below give T cell receptor beta chains drawn from one sample of a study of Graves' ophthalmopathy and Graves' hyperthyroidism. In TCRdb, the multiplex PCR reads were re-called with MiXCR into one record per CDR3 protein. The sample records 1 million to 1.3 million distinct CDR3 sequences, about 38% being singletons. The sequenced sample consisted of peripheral blood or thyroid tissue (not recorded which). The origin of the receptors is an adult man with Graves' hyperthyroidism. The CDR3 runs from the conserved cysteine through the conserved F or W. Each record gives: CDR3 protein, J gene, V gene.

CDR3aa: CASSAGRRVGYEQYF; j_gene: TRBJ2-7; v_gene: TRBV10-2
CDR3aa: CSALRDSHSYEQYF; j_gene: TRBJ2-7; v_gene: TRBV20-1
CDR3aa: CTSITLAGRNTGELFF; j_gene: TRBJ2-2; v_gene: TRBV7-9
CDR3aa: CSLGTAQETQYF; j_gene: TRBJ2-5; v_gene: TRBV29-1
CDR3aa: CSAREVVGQGARTTNSPLHF; j_gene: TRBJ1-6; v_gene: TRBV20-1
CDR3aa: CASRRQGLETYEQYF; j_gene: TRBJ2-7; v_gene: TRBV2
CDR3aa: CASSISAGGRTGELFF; j_gene: TRBJ2-2; v_gene: TRBV19
CDR3aa: CASTQPPYGYTF; j_gene: TRBJ1-2; v_gene: TRBV12-3/TRBV12-4
CDR3aa: CASSLELTGANVLTF; j_gene: TRBJ2-6; v_gene: TRBV5-4
CDR3aa: CASSHASGQGEEKLFF; j_gene: TRBJ1-4; v_gene: TRBV7-9
CDR3aa: CATSDPTGGSQPQHF; j_gene: TRBJ1-5; v_gene: TRBV24-1
CDR3aa: CASIPGPTGNTIYF; j_gene: TRBJ1-3; v_gene: TRBV10-3
CDR3aa: CASSYSAGTKNTEAFF; j_gene: TRBJ1-1; v_gene: TRBV6-6
CDR3aa: CASPGGNQPQHF; j_gene: TRBJ1-5; v_gene: TRBV7-9
CDR3aa: CAISFRLGLYGYTF; j_gene: TRBJ1-2; v_gene: TRBV10-3
CDR3aa: CASSQERGSRTEAFF; j_gene: TRBJ1-1; v_gene: TRBV4-1
CDR3aa: CASSQVGRGKTYEQYF; j_gene: TRBJ2-7; v_gene: TRBV2
CDR3aa: CSASTRPGTGPQHF; j_gene: TRBJ1-5; v_gene: TRBV20-1
CDR3aa: CASSQDEREGTQYF; j_gene: TRBJ2-5; v_gene: TRBV4-3
CDR3aa: CASSPLTGTGPLAGGYTF; j_gene: TRBJ1-2; v_gene: TRBV7-6
CDR3aa: CASSSGLAGGPISYEQYF; j_gene: TRBJ2-7; v_gene: TRBV5-1
CDR3aa: CASSTGQDTIYF; j_gene: TRBJ1-3; v_gene: TRBV6-6
CDR3aa: CASRGTSRETQYF; j_gene: TRBJ2-5; v_gene: TRBV28
CDR3aa: CASSGGRTNSPLHF; j_gene: TRBJ1-6; v_gene: TRBV7-8
CDR3aa: CASSKLEGGETQYF; j_gene: TRBJ2-5; v_gene: TRBV12-3/TRBV12-4
CDR3aa: CSLLDRGHGELFF; j_gene: TRBJ2-2; v_gene: TRBV20-1
CDR3aa: CASSWTTGANTEAFF; j_gene: TRBJ1-1; v_gene: TRBV5-1
CDR3aa: CASSQSRQVQETQYF; j_gene: TRBJ2-5; v_gene: TRBV4-3
CDR3aa: CASSPRTGTYKQYF; j_gene: TRBJ2-7; v_gene: TRBV4-3
CDR3aa: CSASAGNAGELFF; j_gene: TRBJ2-2; v_gene: TRBV20-1
CDR3aa: CSVLGLAGVSYEQYF; j_gene: TRBJ2-7; v_gene: TRBV29-1
CDR3aa: CASSQESTVYGYTF; j_gene: TRBJ1-2; v_gene: TRBV4-1
CDR3aa: CASSIPVGVGREYNEQFF; j_gene: TRBJ2-1; v_gene: TRBV19
CDR3aa: CSVGTGSNQPQHF; j_gene: TRBJ1-5; v_gene: TRBV29-1
CDR3aa: CASSLNRATSGSYEQYF; j_gene: TRBJ2-7; v_gene: TRBV7-8
CDR3aa: CASTDRSHEQYF; j_gene: TRBJ2-7; v_gene: TRBV7-8
CDR3aa: CSARATEQYF; j_gene: TRBJ2-7; v_gene: TRBV20-1
CDR3aa: CASSDSYVETGGFTGANVLTF; j_gene: TRBJ2-6; v_gene: TRBV7-4
CDR3aa: CSSWDTASYEQYF; j_gene: TRBJ2-7; v_gene: TRBV29-1
CDR3aa: CSGGGTGELFF; j_gene: TRBJ2-2; v_gene: TRBV29-1
CDR3aa: CAIRDNSYEQYF; j_gene: TRBJ2-7; v_gene: TRBV10-3
CDR3aa: CASSEDRTSSETQYF; j_gene: TRBJ2-5; v_gene: TRBV2
CDR3aa: CASSLDGGVYEQYF; j_gene: TRBJ2-7; v_gene: TRBV7-2
CDR3aa: CASSLLQQGNDGYTF; j_gene: TRBJ1-2; v_gene: TRBV18
CDR3aa: CASSSYPRDPRVGETQYF; j_gene: TRBJ2-5; v_gene: TRBV7-8
CDR3aa: CASSYSDRPQETQYF; j_gene: TRBJ2-5; v_gene: TRBV6-5
CDR3aa: CASSYSGASETQYF; j_gene: TRBJ2-5; v_gene: TRBV6-5
CDR3aa: CASSPPRRQLKETQYF; j_gene: TRBJ2-5; v_gene: TRBV24-1
CDR3aa: CASSEAAGAGNTIYF; j_gene: TRBJ1-3; v_gene: TRBV2
CDR3aa: CASSLLQGGQPQHF; j_gene: TRBJ1-5; v_gene: TRBV27
CDR3aa: CASSLEGLPAYEQYF; j_gene: TRBJ2-7; v_gene: TRBV5-1
CDR3aa: CASSVGLVDVGELFF; j_gene: TRBJ2-2; v_gene: TRBV2
CDR3aa: CASSEGGMGRGQPQYF; j_gene: TRBJ2-5; v_gene: TRBV2
CDR3aa: CASRGDEGPYEQYF; j_gene: TRBJ2-7; v_gene: TRBV3-1
CDR3aa: CASSILGTGGRNTEAFF; j_gene: TRBJ1-1; v_gene: TRBV19
CDR3aa: CASSLAPGTAYEQYF; j_gene: TRBJ2-7; v_gene: TRBV5-8
CDR3aa: CASSPAGRGLFGERYF; j_gene: TRBJ2-7; v_gene: TRBV11-1